The clone carrying this T cell receptor (beta chain) has ten or more counts. Its antigen remains unidentified. The CDR3 sequence is 15 residues long. J was trimmed by 9 bases and V by 4 bases; bases with no gene match: 9. Amplified TCR beta CDR3 regions came from RNA transcripts. The TCR CDR3 was amplified in a first-round RT-PCR using the HTBI primer set. TCRdb analysed the multiplex PCR reads with MiXCR anew, one entry per CDR3 protein. Among 20,000 to 30,000 distinct CDR3 sequences listed, approximately 45% were seen once. This sample was included in a study of T cells in Graves' hyperthyroidism and ophthalmopathy. Study summary: Peripheral blood specimens were obtained at initial diagnosis, prior to any treatment. The study's findings and limits: Most thyroid clonotypes expanded above 0.001 appeared in blood too. Ophthalmopathy could be told apart from stable hyperthyroidism with a 13 V-J model. Ophthalmopathy onset followed model prediction by a median approximately 5.9 months.

The sequenced sample consisted of blood. The source is a woman aged 25-40 years with Graves' hyperthyroidism. The genes are TRBV12-3 or TRBV12-4 and TRBJ2-1, with 10 bases lining up with TRBD2. The CDR3 loop reads CASSSRLAGVSEQFF. CDR3 DNA sequence: TGTGCCAGCAGTTCGCGGCTAGCGGGAGTATCTGAGCAGTTCTTC.